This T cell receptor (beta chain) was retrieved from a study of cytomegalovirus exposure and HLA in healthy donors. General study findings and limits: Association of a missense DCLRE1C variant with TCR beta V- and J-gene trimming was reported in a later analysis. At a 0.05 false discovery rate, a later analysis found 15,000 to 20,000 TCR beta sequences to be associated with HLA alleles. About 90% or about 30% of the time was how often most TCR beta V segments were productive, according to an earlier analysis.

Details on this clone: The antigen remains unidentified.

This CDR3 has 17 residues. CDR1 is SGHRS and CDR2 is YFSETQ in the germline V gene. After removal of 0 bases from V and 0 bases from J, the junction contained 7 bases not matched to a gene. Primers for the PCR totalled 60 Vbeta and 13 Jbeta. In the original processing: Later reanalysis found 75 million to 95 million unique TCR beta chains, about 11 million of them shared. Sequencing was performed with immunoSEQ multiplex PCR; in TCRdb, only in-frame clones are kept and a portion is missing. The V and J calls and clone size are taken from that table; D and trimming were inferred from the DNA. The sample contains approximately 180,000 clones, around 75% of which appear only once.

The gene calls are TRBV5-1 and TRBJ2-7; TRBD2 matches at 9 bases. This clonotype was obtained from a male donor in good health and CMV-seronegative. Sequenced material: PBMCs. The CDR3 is CASSLGGGGRASYEQYF. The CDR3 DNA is TGCGCCAGCAGCTTGGGGGGGGGCGGGAGGGCCTCCTACGAGCAGTACTTC.